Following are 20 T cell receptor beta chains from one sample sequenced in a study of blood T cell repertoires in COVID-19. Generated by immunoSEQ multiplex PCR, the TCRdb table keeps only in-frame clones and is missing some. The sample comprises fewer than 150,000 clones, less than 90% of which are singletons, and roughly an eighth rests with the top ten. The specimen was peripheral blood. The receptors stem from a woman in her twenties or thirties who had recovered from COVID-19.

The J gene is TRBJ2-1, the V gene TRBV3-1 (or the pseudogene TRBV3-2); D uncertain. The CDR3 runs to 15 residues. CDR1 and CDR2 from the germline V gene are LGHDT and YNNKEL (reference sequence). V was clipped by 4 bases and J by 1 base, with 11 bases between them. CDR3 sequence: CASSLSSGSYNEQFF. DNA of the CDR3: TGTGCCAGCAGCCTATCCTCAGGTTCCTACAATGAGCAGTTCTTC.

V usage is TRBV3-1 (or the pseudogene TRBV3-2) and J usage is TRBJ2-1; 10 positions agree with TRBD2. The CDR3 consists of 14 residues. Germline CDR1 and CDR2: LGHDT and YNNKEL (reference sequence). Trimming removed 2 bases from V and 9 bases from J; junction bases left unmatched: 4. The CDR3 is CASSQLAGVGEQFF. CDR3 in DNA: TGTGCCAGCAGCCAACTAGCGGGAGTCGGTGAGCAGTTCTTC.

The CDR3 reads CASNLGGGELFF. CDR3 DNA sequence: TGTGCCAGCAACTTGGGGGGCGGGGAGCTGTTTTTT. The J gene is TRBJ2-2, the V gene TRBV12-3 or TRBV12-4; D may be TRBD2 (6 bases). The CDR3 has 12 amino acids. The V end lost 7 bases, the J end lost 7 bases, and 10 bases lay between the germline ends.

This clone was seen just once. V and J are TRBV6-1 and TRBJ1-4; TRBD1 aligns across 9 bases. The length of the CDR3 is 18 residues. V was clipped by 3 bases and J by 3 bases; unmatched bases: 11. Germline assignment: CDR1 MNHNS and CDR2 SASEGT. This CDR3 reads CASSEPTGTGRANEKLFF. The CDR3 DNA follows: TGTGCCAGCAGTGAGCCAACCGGGACAGGGAGAGCTAATGAAAAACTGTTTTTT.

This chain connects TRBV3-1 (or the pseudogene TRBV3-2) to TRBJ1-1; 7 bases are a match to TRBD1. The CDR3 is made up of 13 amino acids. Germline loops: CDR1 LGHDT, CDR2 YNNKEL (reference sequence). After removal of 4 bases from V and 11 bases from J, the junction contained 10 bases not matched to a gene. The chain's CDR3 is CASSPQGRGMAFF. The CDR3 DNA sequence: TGTGCCAGCAGCCCACAGGGCAGGGGGATGGCTTTCTTT.

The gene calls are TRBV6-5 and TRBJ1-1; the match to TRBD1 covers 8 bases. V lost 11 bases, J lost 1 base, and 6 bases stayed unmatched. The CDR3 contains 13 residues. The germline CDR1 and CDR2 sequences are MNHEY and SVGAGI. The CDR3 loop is CAGGQGPNTEAFF. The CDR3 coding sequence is TGTGCCGGAGGACAGGGACCGAACACTGAAGCTTTCTTT.

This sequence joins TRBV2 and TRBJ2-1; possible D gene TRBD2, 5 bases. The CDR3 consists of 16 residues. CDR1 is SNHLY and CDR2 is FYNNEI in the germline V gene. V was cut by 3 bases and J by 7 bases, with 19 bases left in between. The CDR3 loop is CASSDASPRDGNEQFF. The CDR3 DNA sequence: TGTGCCAGCAGTGATGCTAGCCCCCGAGACGGGAATGAGCAGTTCTTC.

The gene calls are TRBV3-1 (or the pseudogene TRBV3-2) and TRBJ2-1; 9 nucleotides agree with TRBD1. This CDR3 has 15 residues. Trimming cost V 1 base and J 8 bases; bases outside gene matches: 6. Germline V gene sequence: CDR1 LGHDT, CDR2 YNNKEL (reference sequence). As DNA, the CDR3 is TGTGCCAGCAGCCAAGTAGGACAGGGGAGCGATGAGCAGTTCTTC. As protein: CASSQVGQGSDEQFF.

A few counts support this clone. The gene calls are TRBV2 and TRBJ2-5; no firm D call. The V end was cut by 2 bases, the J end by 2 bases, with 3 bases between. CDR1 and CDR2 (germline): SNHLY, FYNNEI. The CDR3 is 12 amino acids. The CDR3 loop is CASSELQETQYF. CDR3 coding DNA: TGTGCCAGCAGTGAACTACAAGAGACCCAGTACTTC.

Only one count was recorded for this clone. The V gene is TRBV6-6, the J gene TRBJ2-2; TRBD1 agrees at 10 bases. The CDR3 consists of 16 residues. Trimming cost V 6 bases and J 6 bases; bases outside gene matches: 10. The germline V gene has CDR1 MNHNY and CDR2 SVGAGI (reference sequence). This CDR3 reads CASSLIRDRGAGELFF. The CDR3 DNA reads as TGTGCCAGCAGCTTAATCCGGGACAGGGGCGCCGGGGAGCTGTTTTTT.

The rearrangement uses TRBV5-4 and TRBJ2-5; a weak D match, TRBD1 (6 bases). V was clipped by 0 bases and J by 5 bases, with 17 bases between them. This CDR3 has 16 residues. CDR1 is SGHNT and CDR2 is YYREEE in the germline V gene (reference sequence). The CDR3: CASSLGPGQPRETQYF. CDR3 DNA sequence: TGTGCCAGCAGCTTGGGGCCCGGACAGCCTAGGGAGACCCAGTACTTC.

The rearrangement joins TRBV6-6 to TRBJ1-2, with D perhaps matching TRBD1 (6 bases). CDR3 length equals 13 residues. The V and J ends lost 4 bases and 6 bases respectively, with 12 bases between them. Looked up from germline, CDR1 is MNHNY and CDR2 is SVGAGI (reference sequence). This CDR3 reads CASSSQGRNGYTF. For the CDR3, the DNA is TGTGCCAGCAGTTCACAGGGTAGGAATGGCTACACCTTC.

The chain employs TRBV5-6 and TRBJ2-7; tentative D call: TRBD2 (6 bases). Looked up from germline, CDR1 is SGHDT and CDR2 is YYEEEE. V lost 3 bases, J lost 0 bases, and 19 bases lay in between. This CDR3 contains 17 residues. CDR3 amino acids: CASSSRPGLLSSYEQYF. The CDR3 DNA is TGTGCCAGCAGCTCACGCCCGGGACTTCTGAGCTCCTACGAGCAGTACTTC.

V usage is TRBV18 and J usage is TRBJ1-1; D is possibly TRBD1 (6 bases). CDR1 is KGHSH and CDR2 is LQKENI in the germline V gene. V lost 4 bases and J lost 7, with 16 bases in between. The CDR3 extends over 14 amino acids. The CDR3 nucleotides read TGTGCCAGCTCACACCCGGACAGCCTCCTTGAAGCTTTCTTT. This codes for CASSHPDSLLEAFF. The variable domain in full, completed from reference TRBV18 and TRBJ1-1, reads NAGVMQNPRHLVRRRGQEARLRCSPMKGHSHVYWYRQLPEEGLKFMVYLQKENIIDESGMPKERFSAEFPKEGPSILRIQQVVRGDSAAYFCASSHPDSLLEAFFGQGTRLTVV.

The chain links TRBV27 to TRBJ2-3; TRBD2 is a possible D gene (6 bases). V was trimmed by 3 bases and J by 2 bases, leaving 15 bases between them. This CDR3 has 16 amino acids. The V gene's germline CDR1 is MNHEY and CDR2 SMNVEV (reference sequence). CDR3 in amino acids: CASSFRGLQYTDTQYF. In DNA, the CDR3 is TGTGCCAGCAGTTTTAGGGGACTCCAGTACACAGATACGCAGTATTTT.

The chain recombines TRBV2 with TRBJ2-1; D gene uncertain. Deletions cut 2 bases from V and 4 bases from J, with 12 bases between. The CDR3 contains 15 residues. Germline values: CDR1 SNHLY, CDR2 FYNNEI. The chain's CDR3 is CASSENGGRYNEQFF. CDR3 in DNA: TGTGCCAGCAGTGAAAATGGCGGAAGATACAATGAGCAGTTCTTC.

CDR3 sequence reads: CASSLVPRSTGGYTF. In DNA form, the CDR3 reads TGTGCCAGCAGCTTAGTCCCTAGGTCCACGGGAGGCTACACCTTC. The chain carries TRBV7-8 and TRBJ1-2; D ambiguous. Trimming removed 1 base at V and 8 bases at J, with 17 bases between. CDR1 is SGHVS, CDR2 FQNEAQ, per germline. The CDR3 totals 15 residues. Variable domain in full (rest from reference TRBV7-8 and TRBJ1-2): GAGVSQSPRYKVAKRGQDVALRCDPISGHVSLFWYQQALGQGPEFLTYFQNEAQLDKSGLPSDRFFAERPEGSVSTLKIQRTQQEDSAVYLCASSLVPRSTGGYTFGSGTRLTVV.

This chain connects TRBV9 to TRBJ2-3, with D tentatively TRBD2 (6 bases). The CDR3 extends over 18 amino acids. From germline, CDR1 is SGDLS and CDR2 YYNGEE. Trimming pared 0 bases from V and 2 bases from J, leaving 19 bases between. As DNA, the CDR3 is TGTGCCAGCAGCGTAGGCCCCTCGGGAGCGGCCCCCACAGATACGCAGTATTTT. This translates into CASSVGPSGAAPTDTQYF.

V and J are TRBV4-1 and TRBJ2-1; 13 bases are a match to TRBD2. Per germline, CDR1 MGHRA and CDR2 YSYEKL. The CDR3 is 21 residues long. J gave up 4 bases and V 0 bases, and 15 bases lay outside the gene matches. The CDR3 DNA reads TGCGCCAGCAGCCAAGAGGATCCGACTAGCGGGAGGAATCCTGCTTACAATGAGCAGTTCTTC. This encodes CASSQEDPTSGRNPAYNEQFF.

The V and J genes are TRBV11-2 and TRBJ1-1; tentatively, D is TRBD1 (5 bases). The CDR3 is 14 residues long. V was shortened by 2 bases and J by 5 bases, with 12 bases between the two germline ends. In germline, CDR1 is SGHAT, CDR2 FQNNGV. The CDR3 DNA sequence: TGTGCCAGCAGCTTAACGACGGGGGGTACTGAAGCTTTCTTT. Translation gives CASSLTTGGTEAFF. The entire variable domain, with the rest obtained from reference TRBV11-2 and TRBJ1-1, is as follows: EAGVAQSPRYKIIEKRQSVAFWCNPISGHATLYWYQQILGQGPKLLIQFQNNGVVDDSQLPKDRFSAERLKGVDSTLKIQPAKLEDSAVYLCASSLTTGGTEAFFGQGTRLTVV.